The 18 T cell receptor beta chains reported below all come from one sample, sequenced in a study of vaccination and CD4 T cells after COVID-19. The antigens these receptors bind are not known. The Oncomine TCR Beta short-read assay was what sequenced the DNA obtained from cultured CD4+ T cells. A single record per CDR3 protein comes from TCRdb applying MiXCR to the PCR reads. This sample carries about 11,000 distinct CDR3 sequences, 77% of them seen once, and the ten largest clones take 15% to 20%. The treatment: roughly 11-day PBMC culture with coronavirus spike peptide pools or control peptides (ViraFEST assay). The source material was CD4+ T cells from blood, cultured in vitro. These TCRs come from a human donor who had recovered from COVID-19.

This chain links TRBV2 with TRBJ2-5; D tentatively reads TRBD1 or TRBD2 (6 bases each). CDR1 is SNHLY, CDR2 FYNNEI, per germline. The CDR3 is 14 residues long. The germline V and J ends were trimmed by 8 bases and 4 bases, with 17 bases remaining between them. The CDR3 DNA reads as TGTGCCAGCGGAAGGGGGGCGGGTAGAGAGACCCAGTACTTC. This gives the protein CASGRGAGRETQYF.

The chain recombines TRBV15 with TRBJ2-7; no definite D call. CDR3 length equals 13 residues. The germline gives CDR1 LNHNV, CDR2 YYDKDF (reference sequence). V lost 0 bases and J lost 6, with 9 bases in between. The DNA for the CDR3 is TGTGCCACCAGCAGAGATCGTCTCGGCGAGCAGTACTTC. It translates to CATSRDRLGEQYF.

The gene calls are TRBV11-2 and TRBJ1-6; D is undetermined. The germline V gene encodes CDR1 SGHAT and CDR2 FQNNGV. CDR3 length equals 14 residues. Trimming removed 8 bases from V and 10 bases from J, with 18 bases in between. The CDR3 nucleotides are TGTGCCAGCGCTTACGGTCTGGTATACTCACCCCTCCACTTT. Protein: CASAYGLVYSPLHF.

This chain uses TRBV6-2 or TRBV6-3 with TRBJ2-3; D is possibly TRBD2 (6 bases). Germline-derived CDR1 and CDR2 are MNHEY and SVGEGT. Trimming shortened V by 3 bases and J by 0 bases, and 10 bases separated the two germline ends. The CDR3 has 15 amino acids. In DNA form, the CDR3 reads TGTGCCAGCAGTTATGGGCGGGGTAGCACAGATACGCAGTATTTT. It translates to CASSYGRGSTDTQYF.

The rearrangement uses TRBV27 and TRBJ1-5; D possibly corresponds to TRBD1 (5 bases). Deletions cut 2 bases from V and 3 bases from J, with 8 bases between. Germline CDR1 MNHEY, CDR2 SMNVEV (reference sequence). The CDR3 runs to 14 residues. Here the CDR3 DNA reads TGTGCCAGCAGTTTAAAGGGGACCAATCAGCCCCAGCATTTT. It specifies CASSLKGTNQPQHF.

This clonotype was seen just once. V and J are TRBV6-1 and TRBJ1-2; 7 bases agree with TRBD1. CDR3 length: 13 residues. CDR1 and CDR2 (germline): MNHNS, SASEGT. The V gene end was trimmed by 3 bases and the J gene end by 3 bases; junction bases not matched to a gene: 1. The CDR3 bases are TGTGCCAGCAGTGATACAGGGGACTATGGCTACACCTTC. Its protein product is CASSDTGDYGYTF.

This clonotype was seen a few times. Written as DNA, the CDR3 is TGCAGTGCTAGAGTTCGCGGGACAGGGGGTTTGGAGACCCAGTACTTC. Protein: CSARVRGTGGLETQYF. The chain has TRBV20-1 and TRBJ2-5; 11 nucleotides agree with TRBD1. From germline, CDR1 is DFQATT and CDR2 SNEGSKA (reference sequence). The CDR3 loop spans 16 amino acids. Trimming took 1 base from V and 5 from J; bases not matched to a gene: 9.

The rearrangement joins TRBV25-1 to TRBJ1-1, with 9 nucleotides matching TRBD1. The V gene's germline CDR1 is MGHDK and CDR2 SYGVNS. This CDR3 is 12 amino acids long. V dropped 4 bases and J dropped 10; count of bases not matched to a gene: 4. CDR3 nucleotides: TGTGCCAGCAGTGGACAGGGGGGGGGAGCTTTCTTT. Translating it yields CASSGQGGGAFF.

The chain joins TRBV6-5 to TRBJ1-5; 10 positions match TRBD1. The CDR3 loop spans 15 amino acids. Unmatched junction bases numbered 3, after V lost 2 bases and J lost 5 bases. Germline V gives CDR1 MNHEY, CDR2 SVGAGI. The CDR3, as DNA: TGTGCCAGCAGTTACGGGGGGACAGGGGATCAGCCCCAGCATTTT. Translated, it gives CASSYGGTGDQPQHF.

The chain recombines TRBV28 with TRBJ1-5; perhaps TRBD1 as D (5 bases). The V and J ends lost 6 bases and 4 bases respectively, with 13 bases between them. The CDR3 is made up of 14 amino acids. The germline V gene encodes CDR1 MDHEN and CDR2 SYDVKM. DNA for the CDR3: TGTGCCAGCAGGTCAGGGAGAGCAAATCAGCCCCAGCATTTT. It specifies CASRSGRANQPQHF.

The chain links TRBV27 to TRBJ2-7, with a tentative D call TRBD1 (5 bases). Germline CDR1 reads MNHEY; CDR2 reads SMNVEV (reference sequence). CDR3 length: 13 residues. V gave up 5 bases and J gave up 1 base, with 9 bases separating them. CDR3 DNA sequence: TGTGCCAGCAGTCCCCAGGGATCCTACGAGCAGTACTTC. Amino acid sequence: CASSPQGSYEQYF.

The chain couples TRBV6-5 to TRBJ2-3; D may be TRBD2 (6 bases). This CDR3 comprises 14 residues. V lost 2 bases and J lost 8, with 14 bases in between. Germline V gene data show CDR1 as MNHEY and CDR2 as SVGAGI. CDR3 bases: TGTGCCAGCAGTTACGCGGGACCTGGAGGTACGCAGTATTTT. As protein: CASSYAGPGGTQYF.

The chain employs TRBV20-1 and TRBJ1-1, with a tentative D call TRBD1 (5 bases). V was clipped by 0 bases and J by 5 bases, with 16 bases between them. This CDR3 contains 15 residues. Germline V CDR1 and CDR2: DFQATT, SNEGSKA (reference sequence). The CDR3 DNA reads TGCAGTGCTAGAGATCTAAGGGGCCCGGGTACTGAAGCTTTCTTT. This translates into CSARDLRGPGTEAFF.

The rearrangement joins TRBV28 to TRBJ1-5, with TRBD1 as a possible D gene (5 bases). The germline CDR1 and CDR2 sequences are MDHEN and SYDVKM. This CDR3 is built from 15 residues. Trimming left V 3 bases short and J 3 bases short, with 12 bases between. Here the CDR3 reads CASSFGGAYNQPQHF. CDR3 in DNA: TGTGCCAGCAGTTTCGGAGGGGCATACAATCAGCCCCAGCATTTT.

The rearrangement uses TRBV6-2 or TRBV6-3 and TRBJ1-2; D might be TRBD1 (6 bases). Looked up from germline, CDR1 is MNHEY and CDR2 is SVGEGT. Trimming removed 7 bases from V and 7 bases from J, with 22 bases in between. The CDR3 totals 15 residues. Here the CDR3 reads CASNPPTGTSGGYTF. The CDR3 DNA sequence: TGTGCCAGCAACCCCCCTACCGGGACATCGGGTGGCTACACCTTC.

The chain links TRBV7-3 to TRBJ1-6; D gene unclear. Germline CDR1 and CDR2: SGHTA and FQGTGA. Trimming stripped 4 bases from V and 0 bases from J, with 19 bases between. The CDR3 has 19 residues. The CDR3 here is CASSSQTGRASSYNSPLHF. The CDR3 DNA reads as TGTGCCAGCAGCTCCCAGACCGGGAGGGCCAGCTCCTATAATTCACCCCTCCACTTT. Full variable domain (remainder filled in from reference TRBV7-3 and TRBJ1-6): GAGVSQTPSNKVTEKGKYVELRCDPISGHTALYWYRQSLGQGPEFLIYFQGTGAADDSGLPNDRFFAVRPEGSVSTLKIQRTERGDSAVYLCASSSQTGRASSYNSPLHFGNGTRLTVT.

V is TRBV12-3 or TRBV12-4 and J is TRBJ2-1, with 7 bases aligning to TRBD1. The CDR3 covers 17 residues. V lost 5 bases, J lost 1 base, and 11 bases stayed unmatched. The CDR3 DNA reads as TGTGCCAGCAGTAGAGGACAGGTGAGGACTTCCTACAATGAGCAGTTCTTC. Protein: CASSRGQVRTSYNEQFF.

The chain is built from TRBV24-1 and TRBJ2-3; 7 nucleotides agree with TRBD1. The V and J ends lost 7 bases and 6 bases, in that order; junction bases with no gene match: 9. The CDR3 length is 14 residues. CDR1 is KGHDR and CDR2 is SFDVKD in the germline V gene. CDR3 amino acids: CATSKQGRADTQYF. In nucleotides, the CDR3 is TGTGCCACCAGCAAACAGGGGCGGGCGGATACGCAGTATTTT.